Presented here are 32 T cell receptor beta chains from one specimen sequenced in a study of T cell changes during pregnancy in multiple sclerosis. The method was immunoSEQ multiplex PCR; TCRdb's version includes in-frame clones alone and lacks a portion of them. The sample contains approximately 21,000 clones, roughly 90% of which appear only once. Specimen: CD8+ T cells from peripheral blood mononuclear cells, collected in the first trimester of pregnancy. The receptors were sampled from a female donor with multiple sclerosis, enrolled in a pregnancy study.

The V and J genes are TRBV27 and TRBJ1-2; D call uncertain. V was pared by 5 bases and J by 2 bases, with 18 bases between. CDR3 length equals 16 residues. Germline-derived CDR1 and CDR2 are MNHEY and SMNVEV (reference sequence). The CDR3 reads CASSRISDPFNYGYTF. The CDR3 DNA reads TGTGCCAGCAGTAGGATTAGCGACCCCTTCAACTATGGCTACACCTTC.

The chain is built from TRBV13 and TRBJ1-1, with TRBD1 as a possible D gene (5 bases). Germline values: CDR1 PRHDT, CDR2 FYEKMQ (reference sequence). The CDR3 spans 13 residues. V was cut by 1 base and J by 6 bases, with 9 bases left in between. The CDR3 DNA reads TGTGCCAGCAGCTTAGAACGGGGGGCTGAAGCTTTCTTT. This translates into CASSLERGAEAFF.

This clone was recorded only once. The chain has TRBV9 and TRBJ2-7, with unresolved D. V lost 0 bases, J lost 0 bases, and 7 bases lay in between. Germline V gene data show CDR1 as SGDLS and CDR2 as YYNGEE. This CDR3 comprises 14 residues. The DNA of the CDR3 is TGTGCCAGCAGCGTAGATCGGGTCTCCTACGAGCAGTACTTC. Its translation is CASSVDRVSYEQYF.

The genes are TRBV28 and TRBJ1-1; D uncertain. The CDR3 length is 12 residues. V lost 7 bases and J lost 5, with 11 bases in between. Germline values: CDR1 MDHEN, CDR2 SYDVKM. The CDR3 here is CASNRRGTEAFF. In DNA, the CDR3 is TGTGCCAGCAATCGGAGAGGGACTGAAGCTTTCTTT.

The chain employs TRBV7-9 and TRBJ2-3; D possibly corresponds to TRBD2 (5 bases). Trimming stripped 6 bases from V and 6 bases from J, with 16 bases between. Germline CDR1 SEHNR, CDR2 FQNEAQ (reference sequence). This CDR3 region has 14 residues. This CDR3 is CASRGVGVGDTQYF. The DNA of the CDR3 is TGTGCCAGCAGGGGAGTTGGGGTCGGGGATACGCAGTATTTT.

V gene TRBV5-6 combines with J gene TRBJ2-1; D is possibly TRBD2 (5 bases). Germline V gives CDR1 SGHDT, CDR2 YYEEEE. This CDR3 contains 13 residues. V was cut by 3 bases and J by 6 bases, with 10 bases left in between. CDR3 nucleotides: TGTGCCAGCAGCTGGGCGGGCGGCAATGAGCAGTTCTTC. It specifies CASSWAGGNEQFF.

The rearrangement uses TRBV5-5 and TRBJ2-7, with 8 bases fitting TRBD2. Trimming at V came to 0 bases and at J to 0 bases, leaving 5 bases not matched to a gene. Germline CDR1 SGHKS, CDR2 YYEKEE (reference sequence). The CDR3 is made up of 16 amino acids. The CDR3 coding sequence is TGTGCCAGCAGCTTGGAACCGGGGGGGAGCTCCTACGAGCAGTACTTC. Translation gives CASSLEPGGSSYEQYF.

This chain links TRBV12-5 with TRBJ2-7; no clear D gene. This CDR3 region has 14 residues. V shed 8 bases and J shed 2 bases, with 16 bases lying between them. The germline gives CDR1 LGHNT, CDR2 FRNRAP. This chain's CDR3 is CASPMSDSTYEQYF. DNA for the CDR3: TGTGCTAGTCCAATGTCCGACTCAACCTACGAGCAGTACTTC.

This rearrangement joins TRBV30 to TRBJ1-5, with 7 nucleotides matching TRBD1. Germline CDR1 GTSNPN, CDR2 SVGIG (reference sequence). The J segment lost 7 bases and the V segment lost 3 bases, leaving 6 bases of the junction unmatched. The CDR3 is made up of 13 amino acids. The CDR3 sequence is CAWSDQGVQPQHF. Written as DNA, the CDR3 is TGTGCCTGGAGCGACCAGGGGGTACAGCCCCAGCATTTT.

The J gene is TRBJ2-7, the V gene TRBV4-3; D may be TRBD1 (7 bases). This CDR3 spans 15 amino acids. The germline V gene has CDR1 LGHNA and CDR2 YSLEER. Trimming stripped 4 bases from V and 4 bases from J, with 17 bases between. The chain's CDR3 is CASSPDREASYEQYF. CDR3 sequence (DNA): TGCGCCAGCAGCCCAGACAGGGAGGCATCTTACGAGCAGTACTTC.

The chain joins TRBV11-2 to TRBJ2-1, with 11 positions matching TRBD2. This CDR3 has 17 residues. V shed 4 bases and J 4 bases; nucleotides not matched to a gene: 9. Germline CDR1 reads SGHAT; CDR2 reads FQNNGV. CDR3 region: CASSSTSTSGAYNEQFF. The CDR3, as DNA: TGTGCCAGCAGCTCTACCTCGACTAGCGGGGCATACAATGAGCAGTTCTTC.

In its sample, this clone was seen once. This chain uses TRBV18 with TRBJ2-5; 8 bases agree with TRBD1. CDR1 and CDR2 (germline): KGHSH, LQKENI. The CDR3 contains 17 residues. V shed 3 bases, J shed 0 bases, and the junction held 9 bases outside the gene matches. The DNA for the CDR3 is TGTGCCAGCTCACCCAGCGATCCGACAGGGGACCAAGAGACCCAGTACTTC. Its protein is CASSPSDPTGDQETQYF.

This chain connects TRBV9 to TRBJ2-6, with 8 bases identical to TRBD2. The V gene's germline CDR1 is SGDLS and CDR2 YYNGEE. Trimming removed 3 bases from V and 0 bases from J; junction bases left unmatched: 5. The CDR3 totals 17 residues. The CDR3 bases are TGTGCCAGCAGCGATACGGGGGGGTCCTCTGGGGCCAACGTCCTGACTTTC. This codes for CASSDTGGSSGANVLTF.

The chain has TRBV10-3 and TRBJ2-1, with 11 bases aligning to TRBD2. J gave up 0 bases and V 3 bases, and 13 bases lay outside the gene matches. Germline V lookup: CDR1 ENHRY, CDR2 SYGVKD. The CDR3 covers 20 residues. CDR3 loop: CAISDPTSGARASSYNEQFF. CDR3 bases: TGTGCCATCAGTGACCCGACTAGCGGGGCTAGGGCGAGCTCCTACAATGAGCAGTTCTTC.

This clone came up once. The chain couples TRBV4-3 to TRBJ2-7; D possibly corresponds to TRBD2 (6 bases). The CDR3 covers 15 residues. Germline values: CDR1 LGHNA, CDR2 YSLEER. Trimming stripped 1 base from V and 3 bases from J, with 13 bases between. CDR3 coding DNA: TGCGCCAGCAGCCAAGTACGGGAGATCGGCTACGAGCAGTACTTC. Translating gives CASSQVREIGYEQYF.

This sequence joins TRBV7-9 and TRBJ1-1, with D perhaps matching TRBD1 (6 bases). V lost 5 bases and J lost 4, with 23 bases in between. Germline V gene data show CDR1 as SEHNR and CDR2 as FQNEAQ (reference sequence). The CDR3 has 17 residues. CDR3 DNA sequence: TGTGCCAGCAGCCGGATACAGGGAACCCTTCGTGGCACTGAAGCTTTCTTT. Its translation: CASSRIQGTLRGTEAFF.

This chain connects TRBV28 to TRBJ1-2; 11 bases line up with TRBD1. V shed 4 bases, J shed 7 bases, and the junction held 8 bases outside the gene matches. CDR3 length: 15 amino acids. The V gene's germline CDR1 is MDHEN and CDR2 SYDVKM. CDR3 sequence: CASSSGQGAVSGYTF. In DNA form, the CDR3 reads TGTGCCAGCAGTTCCGGACAGGGGGCTGTCTCTGGCTACACCTTC.

The rearrangement joins TRBV27 to TRBJ2-7; D uncertain. With 7 bases removed from V and 6 bases from J, the gap between germline ends came to 31 bases. CDR3 length: 18 amino acids. Germline CDR1 is MNHEY and CDR2 is SMNVEV (reference sequence). In DNA form, the CDR3 reads TGTGCCAGCACCACGCCCCATCGGGTTAGCCTCCCATCCGGCGAGCAGTACTTC. This translates into CASTTPHRVSLPSGEQYF.

The chain carries TRBV5-1 and TRBJ2-7, with 8 nucleotides matching TRBD1. CDR1 is SGHRS, CDR2 YFSETQ, per germline. The J segment lost 5 bases and the V segment lost 3 bases, leaving 7 bases of the junction unmatched. This CDR3 has 14 amino acids. CDR3 nucleotide sequence: TGCGCCAGCAGCTCGACAGGGGTCCTGGACGAGCAGTACTTC. Encoded protein: CASSSTGVLDEQYF.

Points on this clone: Germline is not matched at one junction end, which may reflect a read error. This chain connects TRBV7-7 to TRBJ2-7; 9 nucleotides align to TRBD2. Per germline, CDR1 SSHAT and CDR2 FNYEAQ (reference sequence). There are 15 residues in the CDR3. In DNA, the CDR3 is TGTGCTAGCAGCCCTACCGTAGCGGGAGTGGGTGAGCAGTACTTC. It specifies CASSPTVAGVGEQYF.

The V call is TRBV7-2, the J call TRBJ2-7; D might be TRBD1 (5 bases). Germline V gene lookup returns CDR1 SGHTA and CDR2 FQGNSA. The CDR3 is made up of 11 amino acids. Trimming shortened V by 4 bases and J by 6 bases, and 7 bases separated the two germline ends. In DNA form, the CDR3 reads TGTGCCAGCAGCTCGCAGGGCGAGCAGTACTTC. The encoded protein is CASSSQGEQYF.

The chain joins TRBV4-1 to TRBJ1-2, with D tentatively TRBD1 (6 bases). The CDR3 length is 15 residues. Trimming took off 0 bases at V and 7 bases at J, with 15 bases between the two ends. Germline V gives CDR1 MGHRA, CDR2 YSYEKL. This chain's CDR3 is CASSQEKTGWGGYTF. The CDR3 nucleotides read TGCGCCAGCAGCCAAGAAAAAACAGGGTGGGGTGGCTACACCTTC.

J is TRBJ1-1 and V is TRBV11-2; maybe TRBD1 (6 bases). The CDR3 has 15 amino acids. V lost 5 bases, J lost 1 base, and 14 bases lay in between. Germline V gene sequence: CDR1 SGHAT, CDR2 FQNNGV. The DNA of the CDR3 is TGTGCCAGCAGCCCAGAGGGGGGGCGGAACACTGAAGCTTTCTTT. This translates into CASSPEGGRNTEAFF. Full variable domain (outside the CDR3, taken from reference TRBV11-2 and TRBJ1-1): EAGVAQSPRYKIIEKRQSVAFWCNPISGHATLYWYQQILGQGPKLLIQFQNNGVVDDSQLPKDRFSAERLKGVDSTLKIQPAKLEDSAVYLCASSPEGGRNTEAFFGQGTRLTVV.

The count of this clone is one. The V gene is TRBV10-3, the J gene TRBJ2-1, with no clear D. CDR1 and CDR2 (germline): ENHRY, SYGVKD. The CDR3 has 12 residues. V lost 1 base and J 6 bases, leaving 4 bases between the germline ends. CDR3 sequence reads: CAISEYINEQFF. CDR3 coding DNA: TGTGCCATCAGTGAGTACATCAATGAGCAGTTCTTC.

This rearrangement joins TRBV29-1 to TRBJ1-2; D possibly corresponds to TRBD1 (5 bases). Trimming removed 4 bases from V and 3 bases from J, with 12 bases in between. Per germline, CDR1 SQVTM and CDR2 ANQGSEA. This CDR3 has 13 amino acids. CDR3 nucleotides: TGCAGCGTTGCCCTATGGGGGGACTATGGCTACACCTTC. Translated, it gives CSVALWGDYGYTF.

This chain links TRBV7-9 with TRBJ2-3, with 7 bases identical to TRBD2. The CDR3 runs 17 residues. The V gene's germline CDR1 is SEHNR and CDR2 FQNEAQ (reference sequence). V lost 5 bases and J lost 0; bases outside the gene matches: 11. For the CDR3, the DNA is TGTGCCAGCAGCGGCCGACAAGCGGGACCTAGCACAGATACGCAGTATTTT. As protein: CASSGRQAGPSTDTQYF.

The V and J genes are TRBV4-2 and TRBJ1-1; 7 nucleotides match TRBD1. Germline lookup yields CDR1 LGHNA and CDR2 YNFKEQ. With V trimmed by 2 bases and J by 3 bases, 6 bases remained unmatched. This CDR3 has 15 amino acids. The CDR3 here is CASSQIQGWDTEAFF. The CDR3 coding sequence is TGTGCCAGCAGCCAAATACAGGGGTGGGACACTGAAGCTTTCTTT.

The chain combines TRBV5-4 with TRBJ1-3; a weak D match, TRBD1 (5 bases). V was pared by 0 bases and J by 0 bases, with 7 bases between. This CDR3 comprises 15 residues. Germline V gene sequence: CDR1 SGHNT, CDR2 YYREEE (reference sequence). The CDR3 spells CASSLGTLSGNTIYF. The CDR3 DNA follows: TGTGCCAGCAGCTTGGGGACACTCTCTGGAAACACCATATATTTT.

The chain is built from TRBV19 and TRBJ2-1; 7 bases are shared with TRBD2. Germline V gene sequence: CDR1 LNHDA, CDR2 SQIVND (reference sequence). The CDR3 loop spans 15 amino acids. J was trimmed by 2 bases and V by 5 bases; bases with no gene match: 6. CDR3 nucleotide sequence: TGTGCCAGTAGTGCGACTAGCATCCCCTACAATGAGCAGTTCTTC. It yields the protein CASSATSIPYNEQFF.

The gene calls are TRBV7-3 and TRBJ2-1; 10 nucleotides agree with TRBD2. V dropped 6 bases and J dropped 4; count of bases not matched to a gene: 3. Germline V gives CDR1 SGHTA, CDR2 FQGTGA. The CDR3 has 14 residues. DNA for the CDR3: TGTGCCAGCAGGCCTAGCGGGGGTTACAATGAGCAGTTCTTC. Protein sequence: CASRPSGGYNEQFF. Together with reference TRBV7-3 and TRBJ2-1, the CDR3 gives the full variable domain: GAGVSQTPSNKVTEKGKYVELRCDPISGHTALYWYRQSLGQGPEFLIYFQGTGAADDSGLPNDRFFAVRPEGSVSTLKIQRTERGDSAVYLCASRPSGGYNEQFFGPGTRLTVL.

V is TRBV29-1 and J is TRBJ2-1; 8 nucleotides agree with TRBD2. J gave up 7 bases and V 3 bases, and 11 bases lay outside the gene matches. Germline V gene sequence: CDR1 SQVTM, CDR2 ANQGSEA. The CDR3 spans 15 residues. The CDR3 sequence is CSVEGFAGGKNEQFF. CDR3 nucleotide sequence: TGCAGCGTTGAGGGATTCGCGGGAGGAAAAAATGAGCAGTTCTTC.

The gene calls are TRBV28 and TRBJ2-5; D unresolved. The V and J ends lost 6 bases and 5 bases respectively, with 16 bases between them. Germline CDR1 and CDR2: MDHEN and SYDVKM. The CDR3 has 14 amino acids. CDR3 protein: CASSPVGSRETQYF. For the CDR3, the DNA is TGTGCCAGCAGCCCCGTCGGGTCCCGTGAGACCCAGTACTTC. Using reference TRBV28 and TRBJ2-5 for the parts outside the CDR3, the full variable domain is DVKVTQSSRYLVKRTGEKVFLECVQDMDHENMFWYRQDPGLGLRLIYFSYDVKMKEKGDIPEGYSVSREKKERFSLILESASTNQTSMYLCASSPVGSRETQYFGPGTRLLVL.